The entry below describes one TCR beta chain. The CDR3 sequence is 18 residues long. The sample originates from a study of early T cells in non-severe SARS-CoV-2 infection. The TCR library protocol was used to attach unique molecular identifiers. These identifiers were attached to individual cDNA molecules. TCRdb itself ran the 5' RACE reads through MiXCR, one entry per CDR3 protein. Among under 85,000 distinct CDR3 sequences, roughly 9.4% were seen once, and the ten largest hold 5.9%. This chain links TRBV3-2 with TRBJ1-3; the D segment call TRBD1 is taken from the table without a DNA check. TRBV3-2 is termed a pseudogene. Sequencing was done on a sample of whole blood. The receptor was isolated from an adult who was a healthcare worker with PCR-confirmed SARS-CoV-2 infection or an uninfected control (not recorded which). Here the CDR3 reads CASSQLQISRPSGNTIYF. Here the CDR3 DNA reads TGTGCCAGCAGCCAACTCCAGATCAGCCGCCCCTCTGGAAACACCATATATTTT.